These T cell receptor beta chains were read from a single sample in a study of shared clonotypes between healthy human individuals. Measured with immunoSEQ multiplex PCR; TCRdb has only the in-frame clones, and not every one. The data hold around 2.5 million clones, with 80% to 95% observed a single time. The sample consisted of naive CD4+ T cells from PBMCs. These receptors came from a man between 18 and 35 years old in good health. Some clones in this sample may be carry-over from other donors' samples. Each CDR3 is given with its conserved first and last residue. The D gene is left open where the match is weak. Not every row has a clone size; where given, it reads once, few, many or a size class.

cdr3_nt: TGTGCCAGCGGGACAGGGGCCGCCGGGGGCACAGATACGCAGTATTTT; cdr3_aa: CASGTGAAGGTDTQYF; j_call: TRBJ2-3; d_call: TRBD1; v_call: TRBV9; clone_size: -
cdr3_nt: TGTGCCTGGAGTGTACCGCGACAGGGATCTGCTGAAAAACTGTTTTTT; cdr3_aa: CAWSVPRQGSAEKLFF; j_call: TRBJ1-4; d_call: TRBD1; v_call: TRBV30; clone_size: -
cdr3_nt: TGCGCCAGCCGGCGAGGAAGTGGGGGCCCAGAGACCCAGTACTTC; cdr3_aa: CASRRGSGGPETQYF; j_call: TRBJ2-5; d_call: -; v_call: TRBV10-2; clone_size: -
cdr3_nt: TGCGCCAGCAGTCGGCTGGACAGGGGGGATGGAGGAGAACAGTTCTTC; cdr3_aa: CASSRLDRGDGGEQFF; j_call: TRBJ2-1; d_call: TRBD1; v_call: TRBV5-1; clone_size: -
cdr3_nt: TGTGCCAGCAGTCCGACTAGCGGGAGTTTGGTAAATGAGCAGTTCTTC; cdr3_aa: CASSPTSGSLVNEQFF; j_call: TRBJ2-1; d_call: TRBD2; v_call: TRBV28; clone_size: -
cdr3_nt: TGTGCCAGCAGCTTAGAGGGGGGGTTACACAATGAGCAGTTCTTC; cdr3_aa: CASSLEGGLHNEQFF; j_call: TRBJ2-1; d_call: -; v_call: TRBV7-8; clone_size: -
cdr3_nt: TGTGCCAGCAGCCCAACGCGGGAGCCCTACAATGAGCAGTTCTTC; cdr3_aa: CASSPTREPYNEQFF; j_call: TRBJ2-1; d_call: TRBD2; v_call: TRBV11-3; clone_size: -
cdr3_nt: TGTGCCAGCAGTTACGATCGCGACACTGAAGCTTTCTTT; cdr3_aa: CASSYDRDTEAFF; j_call: TRBJ1-1; d_call: -; v_call: TRBV6-6; clone_size: few
cdr3_nt: TGTGCCAGCAGGAAAGGACAGGGGAATTTGGGTGAGCAGTTCTTC; cdr3_aa: CASRKGQGNLGEQFF; j_call: TRBJ2-1; d_call: TRBD1; v_call: TRBV6-1; clone_size: -
cdr3_nt: TGTGCCAGCAGTTCGGCAGGGACTGGCGGCAATCAGCCCCAGCATTTT; cdr3_aa: CASSSAGTGGNQPQHF; j_call: TRBJ1-5; d_call: -; v_call: TRBV28; clone_size: -
cdr3_nt: TGCAGTTTTGGGGCAGACTATGGCTACACCTTC; cdr3_aa: CSFGADYGYTF; j_call: TRBJ1-2; d_call: -; v_call: TRBV20-1; clone_size: -
cdr3_nt: TGTGCCAGCAGTGCCACAGGACAGGGGATCTATGGCTACACCTTC; cdr3_aa: CASSATGQGIYGYTF; j_call: TRBJ1-2; d_call: TRBD1; v_call: TRBV27; clone_size: -
cdr3_nt: TGTGCCAGTACCATAGCGGGGGGCACAGATACGCAGTATTTT; cdr3_aa: CASTIAGGTDTQYF; j_call: TRBJ2-3; d_call: TRBD2; v_call: TRBV19; clone_size: -
cdr3_nt: TGTGCCAGCAGACGGGACAGAGGTTTCGGTGAGCAGTTCTTC; cdr3_aa: CASRRDRGFGEQFF; j_call: TRBJ2-1; d_call: TRBD1; v_call: TRBV4-2; clone_size: -
cdr3_nt: TGTGCCAGTAGTACCGCCGGGACTAGCGGGAGAGGTGAGCAGTTCTTC; cdr3_aa: CASSTAGTSGRGEQFF; j_call: TRBJ2-1; d_call: TRBD2; v_call: TRBV19; clone_size: -
cdr3_nt: TGTGCCAGTAGGTCCTGGGAGGCAGATACGCAGTATTTT; cdr3_aa: CASRSWEADTQYF; j_call: TRBJ2-3; d_call: -; v_call: TRBV19; clone_size: -
cdr3_nt: TGTGCCAGCTCACCAGTAGTATCCACAGATACGCAGTATTTT; cdr3_aa: CASSPVVSTDTQYF; j_call: TRBJ2-3; d_call: -; v_call: TRBV18; clone_size: -
cdr3_nt: TGTGCCTGGCACTACGACACAATGAACACTGAAGCTTTCTTT; cdr3_aa: CAWHYDTMNTEAFF; j_call: TRBJ1-1; d_call: -; v_call: TRBV30; clone_size: -
cdr3_nt: TGTGCCAGCCGGTCCAGGCCTTACTCCTACGAGCAGTACTTC; cdr3_aa: CASRSRPYSYEQYF; j_call: TRBJ2-7; d_call: -; v_call: TRBV2; clone_size: once
cdr3_nt: TGTGCCAGCAGCACACAGGGGGACAGCAATCAGCCCCAGCATTTT; cdr3_aa: CASSTQGDSNQPQHF; j_call: TRBJ1-5; d_call: TRBD1; v_call: TRBV7-9; clone_size: few
cdr3_nt: TGTGCCACCAGCGGCGCCATGAACTATGGCTACACCTTC; cdr3_aa: CATSGAMNYGYTF; j_call: TRBJ1-2; d_call: -; v_call: TRBV15; clone_size: -
cdr3_nt: TGTGCCAGCAGTCGCACTGAAGCTTTCTTT; cdr3_aa: CASSRTEAFF; j_call: TRBJ1-1; d_call: -; v_call: TRBV6-5; clone_size: once
cdr3_nt: TGTGCCAGCAGCTGGGGGGCCCAAGAGACCCAGTACTTC; cdr3_aa: CASSWGAQETQYF; j_call: TRBJ2-5; d_call: -; v_call: TRBV7-3; clone_size: -
cdr3_nt: TGTGCCAGCAGCTCTACATTTTCAGGGACCGGGGAGCTGTTTTTT; cdr3_aa: CASSSTFSGTGELFF; j_call: TRBJ2-2; d_call: -; v_call: TRBV7-3; clone_size: -
cdr3_nt: TGTGCCAGCAGGCCTAGGGCAGATACGCAGTATTTT; cdr3_aa: CASRPRADTQYF; j_call: TRBJ2-3; d_call: -; v_call: TRBV28; clone_size: -